The 7 T cell receptor beta chains reported below all come from one sample, sequenced in a study of tissue T cells after allogeneic stem cell transplantation. This table comes from immunoSEQ multiplex PCR, and its TCRdb copy is limited to in-frame clones, with some not included. The data show around 2,000 clones, with roughly 55% seen just once and about 26% held by the top ten. As to time point: mouse harvest day 7 after allogeneic transplant. Each mouse received 10^7 T-cell-depleted marrow cells plus 10^6 splenic CD5+ T cells by tail vein. Material: spleen. The receptors stem from a female BALB/c mouse given C57BL/6 T cells with graft-versus-host disease after an allogeneic hematopoietic cell transplant.

Points on this clone: Germline and genes here are mouse. The CDR3 end is not reached by the read, which stops 1 residue before it; the germline J gene fills it in. The chain recombines TRBV17 with TRBJ2-1, with 9 bases that match TRBD2. This CDR3 has 13 residues. V shed 5 bases and J 7 bases; nucleotides not matched to a gene: 3. The germline gives CDR1 MNHDT, CDR2 YYDKIL. The sequenced CDR3 bases are TGTGCTAGCAGTTTGGGGGGGCCGGCTGAGCAGTTC. Translating gives CASSLGGPAEQF. The entire CDR3 protein is CASSLGGPAEQFF.

Comments on this clone: Here the gene names and germline are mouse. Read coverage stops 1 residue before the CDR3 terminus; the germline J gene supplies the remainder. This rearrangement joins TRBV26 to TRBJ2-3; the match to TRBD2 covers 8 bases. The germline V gene has CDR1 KGHPV and CDR2 FQNQEV (reference sequence). There are 16 residues in the CDR3. V lost 7 bases and J lost 0; bases outside the gene matches: 9. This chain's CDR3 is CASTPTGASSAETLYF. Partial CDR3 DNA: TGTGCCAGCACCCCGACTGGGGCCTCTAGTGCAGAAACGCTGTAT.

This clone showed up just once. The genes and germline here are from mouse. CDR3 protein: CASSHPGTGGREQYF. CDR3 DNA, as far as it was read: TGTGCCAGCAGCCACCCCGGGACTGGGGGGCGTGAACAGTAC. The chain has TRBV5 and TRBJ2-7; 12 bases agree with TRBD2. The sequenced fragment ends 1 residue before the CDR3 boundary, so the rest is inferred from the germline J gene. This CDR3 is built from 15 residues. Germline trimming cut 3 bases from V and 6 bases from J; bases unmatched to any gene: 6. The germline CDR1 and CDR2 sequences are LGHNA and YNLKQL (reference sequence).

About this clone itself: Gene names and germline refer to mouse. The read is 1 residue too short to cover the CDR3 end, so that end is filled in from the germline J gene. This sample also contains other DNA sequences that code for the same CDR3. The rearrangement links TRBV31 to TRBJ2-7, with TRBD1 matching 11 bases. The CDR3 is 14 amino acids. Germline CDR1 reads GKSSPN; CDR2 reads SITVG. Trimming cost V 0 bases and J 3 bases; bases outside gene matches: 1. CDR3 sequence reads: CAWSLGTGGYEQYF. The DNA read from the CDR3 is TGTGCCTGGAGTCTGGGGACAGGGGGCTATGAACAGTAC.

This clone is hyperexpanded (1% or more) by share. Gene names and germline match the mouse. The observed sequence ends 1 residue before the CDR3 terminus, with the missing tail filled in from the germline J gene. The chain employs TRBV13-2 and TRBJ2-7; TRBD2 aligns across 7 bases. Germline V gives CDR1 NNHNN, CDR2 SYGAGS (reference sequence). V was clipped by 3 bases and J by 7 bases; unmatched bases: 4. The CDR3 is 12 amino acids. CDR3 residues: CASGAGGGEQYF. CDR3 DNA, as far as it was read: TGTGCCAGCGGTGCGGGGGGGGGAGAACAGTAC.

About this clone: The listed genes are named as in mouse. The read finishes 1 residue shy of the CDR3 end, and the germline J gene is used to complete it. V and J are TRBV26 and TRBJ1-4; D is possibly TRBD1 (6 bases). The germline CDR1 and CDR2 sequences are KGHPV and FQNQEV (reference sequence). Trimming removed 6 bases at V and 4 bases at J, with 9 bases between. The CDR3 length is 13 residues. The CDR3 sequence is CASSGTINERLFF. Partial CDR3 DNA: TGTGCCAGCAGCGGGACAATCAACGAAAGATTATTT.

This clone was seen more than once but under ten times. Germline and genes here are mouse. The CDR3 extends 1 residue past the end of the read, so its final part is completed from the germline J gene. The rearrangement links TRBV5 to TRBJ2-1, with D maybe TRBD1 (6 bases). Trimming stripped 4 bases from V and 1 base from J, with 11 bases between. Germline CDR1 and CDR2: LGHNA and YNLKQL (reference sequence). The CDR3 totals 15 residues. The sequenced part of the CDR3 DNA is TGTGCCAGCAGCCTGGAGGGACAAAACTATGCTGAGCAGTTC. Translation gives CASSLEGQNYAEQF. From start to end, the CDR3 is CASSLEGQNYAEQFF.